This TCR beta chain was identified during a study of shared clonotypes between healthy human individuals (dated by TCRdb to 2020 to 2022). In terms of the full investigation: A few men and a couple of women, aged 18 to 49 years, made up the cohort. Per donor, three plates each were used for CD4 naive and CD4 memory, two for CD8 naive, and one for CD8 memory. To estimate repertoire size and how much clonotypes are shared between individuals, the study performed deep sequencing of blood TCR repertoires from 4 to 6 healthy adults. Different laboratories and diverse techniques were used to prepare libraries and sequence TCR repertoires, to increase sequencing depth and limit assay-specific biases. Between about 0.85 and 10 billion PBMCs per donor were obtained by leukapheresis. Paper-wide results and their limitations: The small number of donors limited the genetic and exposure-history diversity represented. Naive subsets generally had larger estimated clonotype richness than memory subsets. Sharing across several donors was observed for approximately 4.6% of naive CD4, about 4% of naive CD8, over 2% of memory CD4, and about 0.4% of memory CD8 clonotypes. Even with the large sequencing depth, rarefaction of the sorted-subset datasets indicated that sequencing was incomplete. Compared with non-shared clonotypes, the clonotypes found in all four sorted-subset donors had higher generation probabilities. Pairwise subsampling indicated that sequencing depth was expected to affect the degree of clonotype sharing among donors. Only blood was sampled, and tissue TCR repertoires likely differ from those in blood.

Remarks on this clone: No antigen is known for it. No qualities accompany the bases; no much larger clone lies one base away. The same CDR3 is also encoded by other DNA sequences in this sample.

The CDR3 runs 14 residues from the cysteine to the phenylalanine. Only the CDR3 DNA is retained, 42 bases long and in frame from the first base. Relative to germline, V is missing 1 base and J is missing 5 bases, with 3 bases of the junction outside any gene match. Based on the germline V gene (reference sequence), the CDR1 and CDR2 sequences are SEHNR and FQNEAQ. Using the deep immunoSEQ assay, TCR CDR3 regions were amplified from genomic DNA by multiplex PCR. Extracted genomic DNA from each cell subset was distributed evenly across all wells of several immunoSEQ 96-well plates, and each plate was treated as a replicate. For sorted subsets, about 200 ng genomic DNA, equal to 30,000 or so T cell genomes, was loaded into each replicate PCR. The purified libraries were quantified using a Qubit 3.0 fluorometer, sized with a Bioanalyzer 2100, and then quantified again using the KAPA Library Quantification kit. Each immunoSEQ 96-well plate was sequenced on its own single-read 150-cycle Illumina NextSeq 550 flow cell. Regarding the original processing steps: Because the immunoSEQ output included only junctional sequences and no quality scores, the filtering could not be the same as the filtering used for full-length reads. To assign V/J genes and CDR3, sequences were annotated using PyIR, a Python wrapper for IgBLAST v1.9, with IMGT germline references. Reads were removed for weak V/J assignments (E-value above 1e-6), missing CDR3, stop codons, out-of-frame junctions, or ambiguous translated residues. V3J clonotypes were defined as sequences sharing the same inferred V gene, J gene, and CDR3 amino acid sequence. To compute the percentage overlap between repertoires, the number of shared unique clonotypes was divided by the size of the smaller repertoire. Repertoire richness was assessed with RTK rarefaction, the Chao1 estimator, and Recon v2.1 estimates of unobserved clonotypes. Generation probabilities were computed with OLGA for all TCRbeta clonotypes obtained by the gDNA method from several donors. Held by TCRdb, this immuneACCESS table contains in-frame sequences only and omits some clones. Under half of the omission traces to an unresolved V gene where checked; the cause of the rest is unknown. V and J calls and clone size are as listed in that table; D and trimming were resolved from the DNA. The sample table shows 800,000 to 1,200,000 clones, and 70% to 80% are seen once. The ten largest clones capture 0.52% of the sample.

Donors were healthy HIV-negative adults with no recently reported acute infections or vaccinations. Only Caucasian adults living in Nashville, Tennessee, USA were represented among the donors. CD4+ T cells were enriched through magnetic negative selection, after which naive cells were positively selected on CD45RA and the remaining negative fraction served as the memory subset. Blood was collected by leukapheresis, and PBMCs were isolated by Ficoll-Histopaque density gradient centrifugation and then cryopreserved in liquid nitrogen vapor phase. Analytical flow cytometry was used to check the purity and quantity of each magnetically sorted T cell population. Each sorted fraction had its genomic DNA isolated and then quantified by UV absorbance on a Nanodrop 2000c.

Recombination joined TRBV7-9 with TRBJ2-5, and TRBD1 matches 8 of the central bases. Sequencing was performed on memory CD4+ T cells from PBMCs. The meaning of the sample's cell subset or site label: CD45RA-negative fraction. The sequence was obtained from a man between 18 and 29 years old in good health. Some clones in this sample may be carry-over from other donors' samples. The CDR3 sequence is CASSLGTGGETQYF. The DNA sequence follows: TGTGCCAGCAGCTTAGGAACAGGGGGGGAGACCCAGTACTTC.